The next 27 T cell receptor beta chains were all read from a single sample in a study of molecular identifiers for immune sequencing clone quantification. Each CDR3 protein is one row after TCRdb ran MiXCR on the PCR reads. The repertoire has over 50,000 distinct CDR3 sequences, approximately 40% of them found once; the top ten carry 3% to 4.5%. Sequenced sample: naive CD8+ T cells from blood, with Jurkat cell RNA spiked in. Regarding subset: FACS-sorted CD8+CD4-CCR7+CD45RA+ naive T cells. Every receptor here comes from a human donor in good health. Some libraries in this study had Jurkat cell RNA spiked in.

The gene calls are TRBV6-2 or TRBV6-3 and TRBJ1-5, with a weak D call TRBD1 (5 bases). The CDR3 spans 13 residues. The germline CDR1 and CDR2 sequences are MNHEY and SVGEGT. V was shortened by 7 bases and J by 1 base, with 8 bases between the two germline ends. The CDR3 DNA sequence: TGTGCCAGCAAGGACATAAGCAATCAGCCCCAGCATTTT. Its protein is CASKDISNQPQHF.

This clonotype was counted a few times. The CDR3: CASSRPTGVNTEAFF. The CDR3 nucleotides read TGTGCCAGCAGCAGACCGACAGGGGTGAACACTGAAGCTTTCTTT. This chain connects TRBV3-1 to TRBJ1-1; 8 bases agree with TRBD1. CDR3 length equals 15 residues. The V and J ends lost 5 bases and 0 bases, in that order; junction bases with no gene match: 5. The germline CDR1 and CDR2 sequences are LGHDT and YNNKEL (reference sequence).

This clonotype turned up a few times. CDR3 sequence (DNA): TGTGCCAGCAGTTTCTCCGGGAACCTGGGCGAGCAGTACTTC. Its protein is CASSFSGNLGEQYF. The gene calls are TRBV27 and TRBJ2-7; the D gene is possibly TRBD2 (5 bases). Germline assignment: CDR1 MNHEY and CDR2 SMNVEV (reference sequence). The CDR3 is 14 amino acids. The V end lost 3 bases, the J end lost 6 bases, and 15 bases lay between the germline ends.

The chain couples TRBV7-2 to TRBJ2-1; D is uncertain. V was shortened by 4 bases and J by 4 bases, with 8 bases between the two germline ends. The CDR3 is made up of 13 amino acids. The germline gives CDR1 SGHTA, CDR2 FQGNSA. The CDR3 coding sequence is TGTGCCAGCAGCTCTCTAGGGTACAATGAGCAGTTCTTC. This sequence encodes CASSSLGYNEQFF. The whole variable domain, remainder taken from reference TRBV7-2 and TRBJ2-1, is GAGVSQSPSNKVTEKGKDVELRCDPISGHTALYWYRQSLGQGLEFLIYFQGNSAPDKSGLPSDRFSAERTGGSVSTLTIQRTQQEDSAVYLCASSSLGYNEQFFGPGTRLTVL.

This clonotype appeared a few times. As DNA, the CDR3 is TGTGCCAGCAGCTTGGGGGGGCCGTATCCGTATTTT. This translates into CASSLGGPYPYF. This chain links TRBV5-6 with TRBJ2-3, with D perhaps TRBD1 (6 bases). Per the germline V gene, CDR1 is SGHDT and CDR2 is YYEEEE. CDR3 length equals 12 residues. With 0 bases removed from V and 14 bases from J, the gap between germline ends came to 13 bases.

This chain connects TRBV28 to TRBJ2-7; no definite D call. V was trimmed by 6 bases and J by 2 bases, leaving 2 bases between them. Germline assignment: CDR1 MDHEN and CDR2 SYDVKM. The CDR3 spans 10 residues. CDR3 nucleotides: TGTGCCAGCAGCGCCTACGAGCAGTACTTC. Its protein is CASSAYEQYF. The whole variable domain, remainder taken from reference TRBV28 and TRBJ2-7, is DVKVTQSSRYLVKRTGEKVFLECVQDMDHENMFWYRQDPGLGLRLIYFSYDVKMKEKGDIPEGYSVSREKKERFSLILESASTNQTSMYLCASSAYEQYFGPGTRLTVT.

This clonotype was picked up a small number of times. CDR3: CSARDPDNYGYTF. The CDR3 DNA reads as TGCAGTGCTAGAGATCCTGATAACTATGGCTACACCTTC. The genes are TRBV20-1 and TRBJ1-2, with D uncertain. CDR1 DFQATT and CDR2 SNEGSKA come from the germline V gene (reference sequence). Trimming removed 0 bases at V and 1 base at J, with 6 bases between. The CDR3 is made up of 13 amino acids.

In its sample, this clonotype was seen once. A much larger clone differs by one base, so this may be a read error. The V call is TRBV28, the J call TRBJ1-4; 7 positions match TRBD1. V lost 8 bases to trimming and J lost 2 bases; unmatched junction nucleotides: 17. The CDR3 has 18 amino acids. Germline V gene lookup returns CDR1 MDHEN and CDR2 SYDVKM. DNA for the CDR3: TGTGCCAGCTCCTCGCGGGCGGGGTGGGGACAGACTAATGAAAAACTGTTTTTT. Residues: CASSSRAGWGQTNEKLFF.

This clonotype was counted once. The chain has TRBV7-9 and TRBJ2-3, with D perhaps matching TRBD1 or TRBD2 (5 bases each). The V gene's germline CDR1 is SEHNR and CDR2 FQNEAQ (reference sequence). V gave up 1 base and J gave up 6 bases, with 17 bases separating them. The CDR3 loop spans 16 amino acids. The CDR3 is CASSLGPWTGADTQYF. The CDR3 DNA is TGTGCCAGCAGCTTAGGGCCTTGGACTGGGGCTGATACGCAGTATTTT.

This clonotype was seen repeatedly, ten times or more. The rearrangement links TRBV20-1 to TRBJ2-3; no definite D call. Trimming shortened V by 0 bases and J by 5 bases, and 3 bases separated the two germline ends. CDR1 is DFQATT and CDR2 is SNEGSKA in the germline V gene (reference sequence). This CDR3 has 11 amino acids. CDR3 bases: TGCAGTGCTAGAGAGGTAGATACGCAGTATTTT. Translating it yields CSAREVDTQYF.

Concerning this clonotype itself: Being one base from a much bigger clone, this may be a read error. CDR3 DNA: TGTGCCAGCAGCGAGGGACTAGCGCCCAGCACAGATACGCAGTATTTT. Its translation: CASSEGLAPSTDTQYF. This rearrangement joins TRBV9 to TRBJ2-3; 10 positions match TRBD2. The V gene's germline CDR1 is SGDLS and CDR2 YYNGEE. The CDR3 extends over 16 amino acids. The V and J ends lost 3 bases and 0 bases, in that order; junction bases with no gene match: 4.

The chain recombines TRBV7-6 with TRBJ2-7; D is possibly TRBD2 (6 bases). The CDR3 spans 15 residues. Germline lookup yields CDR1 SGHVS and CDR2 FNYEAQ. V dropped 5 bases and J dropped 3 bases, with 17 bases sitting between them. Written as DNA, the CDR3 is TGTGCCAGCAGCACCCCTCCGCGGGACGACTACGAGCAGTACTTC. Encoded protein: CASSTPPRDDYEQYF. The whole variable domain, filled in from reference TRBV7-6 and TRBJ2-7, reads GAGVSQSPRYKVTKRGQDVALRCDPISGHVSLYWYRQALGQGPEFLTYFNYEAQQDKSGLPNDRFSAERPEGSISTLTIQRTEQRDSAMYRCASSTPPRDDYEQYFGPGTRLTVT.

Worth noting for this clonotype: A much larger clone sits a single nucleotide away, making a read error possible. The chain uses TRBV28 and TRBJ1-4, with 7 nucleotides matching TRBD1. Losses at the gene ends were 6 bases for V and 7 bases for J; bases not matched to a gene: 11. This CDR3 is 15 amino acids long. Germline CDR1 is MDHEN and CDR2 is SYDVKM. The chain's CDR3 is CASRTPGTAPEKLFF. The CDR3 nucleotides are TGTGCCAGCAGGACTCCCGGGACAGCTCCTGAAAAACTGTTTTTT.

Comment on this clonotype: A read error may account for a junction end that differs from germline. The chain has TRBV15 and TRBJ2-3; D is unclear. Germline CDR1 LNHNV, CDR2 YYDKDF (reference sequence). The CDR3 runs to 13 residues. The CDR3 loop is CAASRGTTDTQYF. The CDR3 DNA reads as TGTGCCGCCAGCAGAGGAACAACAGATACGCAGTATTTT.

For this clonotype: A much bigger clone sits one base away, suggesting this may be a read error. This chain connects TRBV5-1 to TRBJ2-7; D not resolved. The V gene's germline CDR1 is SGHRS and CDR2 YFSETQ. V was trimmed by 4 bases and J by 6 bases, leaving 8 bases between them. This CDR3 comprises 11 residues. The CDR3 here is CASSMMGEQYF. CDR3 bases: TGCGCCAGCAGCATGATGGGCGAGCAGTACTTC.

This clonotype was observed a single time. Just one base apart from a much larger clone, this may be a read error. The chain has TRBV12-3 or TRBV12-4 and TRBJ2-2, with D maybe TRBD2 (6 bases). Trimming removed 6 bases from V and 4 bases from J, with 21 bases in between. This CDR3 comprises 17 residues. The CDR3 DNA reads as TGTGCCAGCAGGCGACTCCCGGGAGTAGGTATCACCGGGGAGCTGTTTTTT. It translates to CASRRLPGVGITGELFF.

This clonotype appeared many times. The chain employs TRBV19 and TRBJ1-5, with D possibly being TRBD1 (6 bases). The germline V gene has CDR1 LNHDA and CDR2 SQIVND (reference sequence). This CDR3 has 15 amino acids. Trimming shortened V by 7 bases and J by 6 bases, and 19 bases separated the two germline ends. The DNA of the CDR3 is TGTGCCAGTACCAAGGGACAATTCTATGGTCAGCCCCAGCATTTT. It is translated as CASTKGQFYGQPQHF. The full variable domain, with the rest looked up from reference TRBV19 and TRBJ1-5, is DGGITQSPKYLFRKEGQNVTLSCEQNLNHDAMYWYRQDPGQGLRLIYYSQIVNDFQKGDIAEGYSVSREKKESFPLTVTSAQKNPTAFYLCASTKGQFYGQPQHFGDGTRLSIL.

Ten or more counts support this clonotype. The rearrangement joins TRBV20-1 to TRBJ2-2; D call uncertain. The CDR3 loop spans 11 amino acids. Trimming left V 3 bases short and J 11 bases short, with 10 bases between. CDR1 DFQATT and CDR2 SNEGSKA come from the germline V gene (reference sequence). CDR3 bases: TGCAGTGCTAGGGCTCGCGCTGAGCTGTTTTTT. Its translation: CSARARAELFF.

V is TRBV7-9 and J is TRBJ2-5; unclear D gene. The CDR3 loop spans 13 amino acids. Per the germline V gene, CDR1 is SEHNR and CDR2 is FQNEAQ (reference sequence). V lost 3 bases, J lost 2 bases, and 7 bases lay in between. The CDR3 protein is CASSFPEQETQYF. The CDR3 bases are TGTGCCAGCAGCTTTCCAGAACAAGAGACCCAGTACTTC.

There are a few counts of this clonotype. The junction does not match germline at one end; this may be a read error. The chain uses TRBV5-1 and TRBJ2-3, with D possibly matching TRBD1 (5 bases). CDR1 is SGHRS and CDR2 is YFSETQ in the germline V gene. The CDR3 totals 13 residues. CDR3 coding DNA: TGCGCCAGCAGCTTGATCCCAACAGGTACGCAGTATTTT. It codes for CASSLIPTGTQYF.

As to this clonotype: This may stem from a read error, because a much larger clone lies one nucleotide away. This sequence joins TRBV28 and TRBJ1-1; D may be TRBD1 (5 bases). This CDR3 contains 14 residues. The germline CDR1 and CDR2 sequences are MDHEN and SYDVKM. This chain's CDR3 is CASSEGHRRTEASF. For the CDR3, the DNA is TGTGCCAGCAGTGAAGGACATCGACGCACTGAAGCTTCCTTT.

This clonotype was counted only a few times. This sequence joins TRBV20-1 and TRBJ2-7; D not certain. V was clipped by 3 bases and J by 2 bases, with 20 bases between them. Germline V lookup: CDR1 DFQATT, CDR2 SNEGSKA (reference sequence). This CDR3 has 16 amino acids. The DNA of the CDR3 is TGCAGTGCTAGTGGACGAAAGACCTTAACTCCCTACGAGCAGTACTTC. Protein: CSASGRKTLTPYEQYF.

In regard to this clonotype: At one end the junction does not follow the germline gene, possibly because of a read error. V gene TRBV11-2 combines with J gene TRBJ2-6; the D gene is possibly TRBD1 (5 bases). Germline CDR1 and CDR2: SGHAT and FQNNGV. The length of the CDR3 is 15 residues. The CDR3 region has the DNA TGTGCCAGCAAGTCTGCGGTCTCTGGGGCCACCGTCCTGACTTTC. It codes for CASKSAVSGATVLTF.

This clonotype was seen just once. V is TRBV19 and J is TRBJ2-1, with 12 bases aligning to TRBD2. The germline gives CDR1 LNHDA, CDR2 SQIVND (reference sequence). This CDR3 has 15 amino acids. V lost 4 bases to trimming and J lost 9 bases; unmatched junction nucleotides: 7. Written as DNA, the CDR3 is TGTGCCAGTAGTACTAGCGGGAGGGCGTATATTGAGCAGTTCTTC. Translating gives CASSTSGRAYIEQFF.

A word on this clonotype: The junction shows a germline mismatch at one end, possibly a read error. The V and J genes are TRBV29-1 and TRBJ1-2; no definite D call. Germline-derived CDR1 and CDR2 are SQVTM and ANQGSEA. This CDR3 is built from 11 residues. The CDR3 loop is CSGEAISGYAF. Written as DNA, the CDR3 is TGCAGCGGTGAGGCCATATCTGGCTACGCCTTC. The full variable domain, its missing parts supplied by reference TRBV29-1 and TRBJ1-2, is SAVISQKPSRDICQRGTSLTIQCQVDSQVTMMFWYRQQPGQSLTLIATANQGSEATYESGFVIDKFPISRPNLTFSTLTVSNMSPEDSSIYLCSGEAISGYAFGSGTRLTVV.

Comments on this clonotype: It may be a read error: a sequence one base away is much more abundant. Here the CDR3 omits its conserved ending phenylalanine or tryptophan, so a read error is the likely source. The CDR3 sequence is CASSLGLAGGSEQYS. Here the CDR3 DNA reads TGTGCCAGCAGCTTGGGACTAGCGGGAGGCTCCGAGCAGTACTCC. J is TRBJ2-7 and V is TRBV11-2, with 15 nucleotides matching TRBD2. This CDR3 contains 15 residues. Trimming removed 3 bases from V and 6 bases from J; junction bases left unmatched: 3. Per the germline V gene, CDR1 is SGHAT and CDR2 is FQNNGV.

The chain recombines TRBV7-2 with TRBJ2-7; 9 bases match TRBD2. The CDR3 covers 16 residues. Per germline, CDR1 SGHTA and CDR2 FQGNSA. The V and J ends lost 0 bases and 2 bases, in that order; junction bases with no gene match: 5. The CDR3 sequence is CASSLALAGGTYEQYF. The CDR3 DNA is TGTGCCAGCAGCTTAGCGCTGGCGGGGGGGACCTACGAGCAGTACTTC.